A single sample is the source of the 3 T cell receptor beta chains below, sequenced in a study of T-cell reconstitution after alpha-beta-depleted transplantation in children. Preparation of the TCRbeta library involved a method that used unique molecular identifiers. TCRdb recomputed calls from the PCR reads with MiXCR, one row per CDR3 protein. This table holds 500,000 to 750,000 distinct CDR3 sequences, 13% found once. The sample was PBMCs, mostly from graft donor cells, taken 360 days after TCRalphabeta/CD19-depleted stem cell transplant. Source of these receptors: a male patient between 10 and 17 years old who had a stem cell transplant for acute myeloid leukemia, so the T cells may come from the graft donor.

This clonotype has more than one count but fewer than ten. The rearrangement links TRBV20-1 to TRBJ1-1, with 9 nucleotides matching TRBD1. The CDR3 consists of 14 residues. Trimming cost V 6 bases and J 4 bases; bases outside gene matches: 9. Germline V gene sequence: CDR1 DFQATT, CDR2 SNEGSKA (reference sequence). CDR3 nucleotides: TGCAGTGCCACGACAGGGGGATACCCCACTGAAGCTTTCTTT. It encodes CSATTGGYPTEAFF.

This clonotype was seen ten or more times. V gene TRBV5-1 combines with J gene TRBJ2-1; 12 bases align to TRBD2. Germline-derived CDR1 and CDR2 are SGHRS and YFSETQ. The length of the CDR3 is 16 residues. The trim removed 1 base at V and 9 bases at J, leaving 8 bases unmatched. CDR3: CASSLLRLAGAGEQFF. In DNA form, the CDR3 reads TGCGCCAGCAGCTTGCTTCGACTAGCGGGAGCCGGTGAGCAGTTCTTC.

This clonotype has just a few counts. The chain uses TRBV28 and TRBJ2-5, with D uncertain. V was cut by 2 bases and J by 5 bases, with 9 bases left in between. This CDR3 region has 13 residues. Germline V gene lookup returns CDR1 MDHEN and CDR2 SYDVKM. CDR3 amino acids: CASSLKFRETQYF. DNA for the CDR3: TGTGCCAGCAGTTTAAAATTCCGGGAGACCCAGTACTTC.